Below are 9 T cell receptor beta chains sequenced from a single sample in a study of beta chain features in type 1 diabetes. All of the isolated RNA was reverse transcribed, so expressed TCRB transcripts were sequenced. Only in-frame clones appear in the TCRdb table, and some are missing; sequencing was by immunoSEQ multiplex PCR. The data contain about 150,000 clones, 8.1% of them seen just once; the ten biggest clones take up about 0.6%. Source material: central memory CD4+ T cells from blood. All receptors derive from a man aged 18-30 years in good health.

The chain uses TRBV9 and TRBJ1-4, with D perhaps TRBD1 (5 bases). Trimming stripped 0 bases from V and 8 bases from J, with 14 bases between. This CDR3 comprises 15 residues. Germline V CDR1 and CDR2: SGDLS, YYNGEE. CDR3 loop: CASSVGAGNGEKLFF. The CDR3 DNA is TGTGCCAGCAGCGTAGGGGCAGGGAATGGCGAAAAACTGTTTTTT.

This clone was picked up many times. V usage is TRBV15 and J usage is TRBJ2-4; the D gene is possibly TRBD1 (6 bases). The CDR3 spans 16 residues. Trimming shortened V by 0 bases and J by 6 bases, and 15 bases separated the two germline ends. Germline-derived CDR1 and CDR2 are LNHNV and YYDKDF (reference sequence). This CDR3 reads CATSRDIGRTVNIQYF. CDR3 DNA: TGTGCCACCAGCAGAGATATCGGAAGGACAGTAAACATTCAGTACTTC. Drawing the rest from reference TRBV15 and TRBJ2-4, the complete variable domain is DAMVIQNPRYQVTQFGKPVTLSCSQTLNHNVMYWYQQKSSQAPKLLFHYYDKDFNNEADTPDNFQSRRPNTSFCFLDIRSPGLGDTAMYLCATSRDIGRTVNIQYFGAGTRLSVL.

This clone was counted between two and nine times. The J gene is TRBJ1-5, the V gene TRBV18; 7 bases are a match to TRBD1. V shed 3 bases and J 0 bases; nucleotides not matched to a gene: 2. There are 15 residues in the CDR3. Germline CDR1 KGHSH, CDR2 LQKENI. The CDR3 reads CASSPGDSSNQPQHF. The CDR3 nucleotides read TGTGCCAGCTCACCCGGGGACAGTAGCAATCAGCCCCAGCATTTT.

The chain carries TRBV30 and TRBJ1-2, with 8 nucleotides matching TRBD1. CDR1 and CDR2 (germline): GTSNPN, SVGIG (reference sequence). This CDR3 is 13 amino acids long. With 0 bases clipped from V and 5 bases from J, the junction kept 2 bases outside the gene matches. The CDR3 coding sequence is TGTGCCTGGAGTGTAGACAGGGGATATGGCTACACCTTC. This encodes CAWSVDRGYGYTF.

This clone has more than one count but fewer than ten. This sequence joins TRBV7-3 and TRBJ1-6, with a possible D match to TRBD1 (5 bases). CDR3 length: 15 residues. Germline V gene data show CDR1 as SGHTA and CDR2 as FQGTGA. The V end was cut by 0 bases, the J end by 10 bases, with 13 bases between. In nucleotides, the CDR3 is TGTGCCAGCAGCTTAACCCCCCAGGGCAGCTCACCCCTCCACTTT. Amino acid sequence: CASSLTPQGSSPLHF.

Ten or more counts support this clone. The J gene is TRBJ1-5, the V gene TRBV19, with D tentatively TRBD1 (5 bases). With 3 bases removed from V and 8 bases from J, the gap between germline ends came to 14 bases. Germline assignment: CDR1 LNHDA and CDR2 SQIVND (reference sequence). The CDR3 extends over 14 amino acids. CDR3 in DNA: TGTGCCAGTAGTATCTGGCAGGGCGAGAAGCCCCAGCATTTT. Translated, it gives CASSIWQGEKPQHF.

The chain has TRBV11-3 and TRBJ2-7; 9 bases map to TRBD1. There are 12 residues in the CDR3. Germline lookup yields CDR1 SGHNT and CDR2 YENEEA. With V trimmed by 5 bases and J by 7 bases, 3 bases remained unmatched. In nucleotides, the CDR3 is TGTGCCAGCAGCGCAGGGACAGGGGAGCAGTACTTC. Translation: CASSAGTGEQYF.

V usage is TRBV4-2 and J usage is TRBJ2-1, with 8 bases identical to TRBD2. Germline V CDR1 and CDR2: LGHNA, YNFKEQ. The V and J ends lost 0 bases and 8 bases, in that order; junction bases with no gene match: 9. The CDR3 totals 16 residues. The CDR3 here is CASSQEIQREFDEQFF. The CDR3 nucleotides are TGTGCCAGCAGCCAAGAGATCCAGCGGGAGTTCGATGAGCAGTTCTTC.

This clone was counted only a few times. The rearrangement joins TRBV5-1 to TRBJ2-7; 10 positions agree with TRBD1. From germline, CDR1 is SGHRS and CDR2 YFSETQ. The CDR3 spans 14 residues. The trim removed 1 base at V and 5 bases at J, leaving 3 bases unmatched. The CDR3 bases are TGCGCCAGCAGCTTGAGACAGGGGGCAGACGAGCAGTACTTC. Its protein is CASSLRQGADEQYF.